The T cell receptor beta chain described here comes from a study of cytomegalovirus exposure and HLA in healthy donors. Study outcomes and limitations: Among immune exposure information, only CMV serostatus was available.

This clone was seen just once. The target antigen is unknown. Researchers ran the PCR with 60 Vbeta and 13 Jbeta primers. Method: immunoSEQ multiplex PCR; TCRdb's copy keeps in-frame clones and lacks some. In the table there are under 200,000 clones, 68% of which are singletons. The CDR3 extends over 17 amino acids. The V segment lost 5 bases and the J segment 2 bases; nucleotides outside the gene matches: 9. Germline V gives CDR1 SGHTA, CDR2 FQGNSA. This TCR came from a woman between 35 and 50 years old in good health and CMV-seropositive. The material sequenced was PBMCs. The chain carries TRBV7-2 and TRBJ2-5; 12 nucleotides line up with TRBD2. CDR3: CASSQGGTSGFQETQYF. CDR3 bases: TGTGCCAGCAGCCAAGGCGGGACTAGCGGGTTTCAAGAGACCCAGTACTTC.